This T cell receptor beta chain came from a study of T cell responses to AZD1222 COVID-19 vaccine (dated by TCRdb to the early 2020s). Describing the broader study: TCR sequencing was performed for 230 to 250 trial participants, of whom some 200 were given two doses of AZD1222 and around 25 were given two doses of MenACWY control vaccine. Trial participants were enrolled by age into subgroups of 18-55, 56-69 and 70-plus years, and approximately 150, 30 and 60 TCR-sequenced participants, respectively, were included in these subgroups. The paper as a whole reports these results and caveats: CD4 TCRs associated with the vaccine covered the entire spike protein, and the dominant responses were in regions 160-218 and 743-854. Because no samples from the day 14 peak response were available, repertoires could be characterized only after the peak T cell response. After two AZD1222 doses, both the breadth and the depth of spike-specific TCRs were significantly higher than at day 0 and than in MenACWY recipients. Most participants were white British and females outnumbered males, and the authors suggested that clonal diversity may have been underestimated. Nearly half of unique spike-specific TCRs reportedly recognized epitopes outside regions mutated in the B.1.351 and B.1.1.7 variants. The 56-69-year group was small, and its depth increase did not reach significance, likely because of low power. Conclusions about previously exposed vaccinees are limited because only five to seven AZD1222 recipients were SARS-CoV-2 seropositive at baseline.

In the paper's terms, the time point label means: about 28 days (+/-7) after the second vaccine dose. Because spike-specific TCR depth and breadth did not differ between the two schedules, AZD1222 recipients who got a second dose at roughly 4 weeks were pooled with those who got a second dose at roughly 12 weeks. The vaccinee samples were drawn from two UK trials, COV001 and COV002, one of which was a single-blind randomized controlled phase 2/3 trial testing AZD1222 (ChAdOx1 nCoV-19) in healthy adults. Trial participant PBMC samples were collected at day 0 and day 28 after the second dose for TCRbeta chain sequencing. The germline V gene specifies SNHLY as CDR1 and FYNNEI as CDR2. V was cut back by 3 bases and J by 0 bases, leaving a gap of 6 bases between them. Taken from cysteine to phenylalanine, the CDR3 has 14 residues. This entry keeps only the CDR3 DNA: 42 bases, framed from base 1. Details on this clone: This clone's antigen is unknown. No qualities accompany the bases; no much larger clone lies one base away.

The CDR3 regions of human TCRbeta chains were analyzed by immunosequencing. As for how the authors treated the data: TCRs in the repertoires were compared against a reference library of SARS-CoV-2-specific TCRs that had been generated with the MIRA antigen-specificity platform. Breadth was defined as the fraction of unique TCRs that were SARS-CoV-2-associated, and depth was defined as the fraction of total T cells that were SARS-CoV-2-associated. Using the MIRA data, every spike-specific TCR was mapped to the spike region that the TCR reacted to and assigned to either a CD4 or a CD8 class. Log10-transformed breadth and depth values were compared by one-way ANOVA with Sidak's multiple comparisons tests. Sourced from immuneACCESS, this table was stored by TCRdb with only in-frame sequences that have V and J called. A share of the clones is absent; for the studies checked, an unresolved V gene accounts for under half, and the remainder has no known explanation. V, J and clone size were drawn from that table, and D and trimming were deduced from the DNA. The sample has 140,000 or so clones on record, approximately 91% of them singletons. The ten largest clones represent about 2% of the sample.

This TCR was sampled from an adult who received the AZD1222 COVID-19 vaccine. Sequences were derived from peripheral blood, sampled 28 days after the second AZD1222 dose. The sequence is built from TRBV2 and TRBJ1-5; the D gene is not confidently resolved. The sequenced DNA is TGTGCCAGCAGTGACCAGCTTAGCAATCAGCCCCAGCATTTT. Translated, it reads CASSDQLSNQPQHF.